This TCR beta chain was recovered during a study of shared clonotypes between healthy human individuals. Study-wide context: Ranging from 18 to 49 in age, donors were two women and three men.

Deep level was the assay's run setting. Profiling relied on immunoSEQ multiplex PCR, and the TCRdb table lists in-frame clones only, not all of them. The data contain roughly 2,300,000 clones, about nine tenths of them singletons. Concerning this clone: The antigen is unknown.

Points from the study as a whole: Non-shared clonotypes displayed generation probabilities falling below those of clonotypes present in all four donors.

Sequencing used naive CD4+ T cells from PBMCs. Stated subset: CD45RA+ positively selected. This sequence originates from a man aged 18 to 29 in good health. Some clones in this sample may be carry-over from other donors' samples.

CDR3 DNA: TGTGCCAGCAGTTTTGCCCTAGGACTGAACCAGTACTTC. This sequence encodes CASSFALGLNQYF. The rearrangement uses TRBV27 and TRBJ2-5; the D gene is possibly TRBD2 (5 bases). V lost 3 bases to trimming and J lost 10 bases, with 15 bases between them. The V gene's germline CDR1 is MNHEY and CDR2 SMNVEV (reference sequence). This CDR3 has 13 amino acids.